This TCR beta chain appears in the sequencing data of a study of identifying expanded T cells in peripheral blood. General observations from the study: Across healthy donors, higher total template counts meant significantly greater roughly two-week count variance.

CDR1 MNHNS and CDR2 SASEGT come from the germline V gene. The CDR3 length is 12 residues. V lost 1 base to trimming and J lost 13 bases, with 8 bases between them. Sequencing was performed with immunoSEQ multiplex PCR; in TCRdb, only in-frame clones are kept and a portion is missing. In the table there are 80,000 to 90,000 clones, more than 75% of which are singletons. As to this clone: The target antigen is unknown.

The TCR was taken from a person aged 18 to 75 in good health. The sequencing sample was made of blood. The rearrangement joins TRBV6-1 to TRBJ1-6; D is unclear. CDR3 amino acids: CASSEGVFPLHF. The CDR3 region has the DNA TGTGCCAGCAGTGAAGGCGTCTTTCCCCTCCACTTT.